One sample yielded the 29 T cell receptor beta chains listed below, sequenced in a study of cytomegalovirus exposure and HLA in healthy donors. TCRdb's table, derived via immunoSEQ multiplex PCR, lists solely in-frame clones and lacks some. The sample yields fewer than 200,000 clones, about 86% seen once. The sequenced sample was PBMCs. These receptors all stem from a young woman in good health and CMV-seronegative.

The DNA of the CDR3 is TGTGCCAGCAGCCCGACAGGGGGTGCGAGCACTGAAGCTTTCTTT. This encodes CASSPTGGASTEAFF. The chain couples TRBV7-9 to TRBJ1-1; 9 bases agree with TRBD1. The CDR3 covers 15 residues. V lost 5 bases and J lost 4; bases outside the gene matches: 8. CDR1 and CDR2 from the germline V gene are SEHNR and FQNEAQ (reference sequence).

The V gene is TRBV18, the J gene TRBJ1-3; D might be TRBD1 (6 bases). V was trimmed by 3 bases and J by 2 bases, leaving 14 bases between them. The CDR3 sequence is 16 residues long. CDR1 and CDR2 from the germline V gene are KGHSH and LQKENI. The CDR3 bases are TGTGCCAGCTCACCCCCTGGGGGCAAGCCTGGAAACACCATATATTTT. Translation gives CASSPPGGKPGNTIYF.

V usage is TRBV4-1 and J usage is TRBJ1-1; no reliable D call. V lost 8 bases, J lost 5 bases, and 12 bases lay in between. Germline loops: CDR1 MGHRA, CDR2 YSYEKL. The CDR3 is 12 residues long. The CDR3 DNA sequence: TGCGCCAGCTCGGAGAGGAAGACTGAAGCTTTCTTT. This encodes CASSERKTEAFF.

This clone occurred once. The rearrangement uses TRBV12-5 and TRBJ2-2, with a possible D match to TRBD2 (5 bases). The CDR3 has 13 residues. CDR1 and CDR2 (germline): LGHNT, FRNRAP. V lost 9 bases to trimming and J lost 7 bases, with 15 bases between them. CDR3 DNA sequence: TGTGCTAGCCAAACTGACTACGACGGGGAGCTGTTTTTT. Translated: CASQTDYDGELFF.

The CDR3 sequence is CASTLTGQGETQYF. The DNA for the CDR3 is TGTGCCAGCACCCTGACAGGGCAGGGAGAGACCCAGTACTTC. The chain combines TRBV13 with TRBJ2-5, with 7 bases aligning to TRBD1. CDR3 length: 14 residues. In germline, CDR1 is PRHDT, CDR2 FYEKMQ (reference sequence). V lost 7 bases and J lost 4; bases outside the gene matches: 9.

The sample holds a few counts of this clone. Other nucleotide sequences from this sample produce the same CDR3. The chain links TRBV29-1 to TRBJ2-7; D is unclear. The CDR3 length is 10 residues. Germline V gives CDR1 SQVTM, CDR2 ANQGSEA. V was shortened by 4 bases and J by 3 bases, with 4 bases between the two germline ends. The DNA for the CDR3 is TGCAGCGTTGGGAGCTACGAGCAGTACTTC. Translated, it gives CSVGSYEQYF.

The chain couples TRBV6-1 to TRBJ1-4, with 7 positions matching TRBD1. The V gene end was trimmed by 4 bases and the J gene end by 3 bases; junction bases not matched to a gene: 8. The germline gives CDR1 MNHNS, CDR2 SASEGT. The CDR3 runs 16 residues. The CDR3 is CASSADRDLANEKLFF. The CDR3 coding sequence is TGTGCCAGCAGTGCCGACAGGGATCTAGCTAATGAAAAACTGTTTTTT.

The chain uses TRBV5-4 and TRBJ1-5, with a weak D call TRBD1 (6 bases). V was trimmed by 5 bases and J by 2 bases, leaving 17 bases between them. Germline assignment: CDR1 SGHNT and CDR2 YYREEE (reference sequence). The CDR3 runs to 16 residues. CDR3 nucleotide sequence: TGTGCCAGCAGAGTACAGGGCAGAGAGGGCAATCAGCCCCAGCATTTT. Amino acids: CASRVQGREGNQPQHF.

This sequence joins TRBV2 and TRBJ1-5; TRBD1 aligns across 9 bases. With 5 bases clipped from V and 6 bases from J, the junction kept 8 bases outside the gene matches. The V gene's germline CDR1 is SNHLY and CDR2 FYNNEI. The CDR3 has 15 residues. Here the CDR3 DNA reads TGTGCCAGCAGTCCACCCGGGACAGGGTTTCAGCCCCAGCATTTT. It encodes CASSPPGTGFQPQHF.

The V and J genes are TRBV28 and TRBJ1-5, with TRBD1 as a possible D gene (6 bases). This CDR3 is built from 16 residues. Trimming removed 4 bases from V and 5 bases from J, with 18 bases in between. Germline CDR1 MDHEN, CDR2 SYDVKM. DNA for the CDR3: TGTGCCAGCAGTTCCTCCCGGACAGCTCTTGATCAGCCCCAGCATTTT. Encoded protein: CASSSSRTALDQPQHF.

The chain recombines TRBV18 with TRBJ2-5; a weak D match, TRBD1 (6 bases). Germline lookup yields CDR1 KGHSH and CDR2 LQKENI. V was trimmed by 6 bases and J by 2 bases, leaving 13 bases between them. The CDR3 has 14 amino acids. CDR3 DNA: TGTGCCAGCTCTCATGGACAGACACAAGAGACCCAGTACTTC. It specifies CASSHGQTQETQYF.

This clone was detected only a few times. V usage is TRBV7-2 and J usage is TRBJ2-1; 11 bases align to TRBD2. J gave up 0 bases and V 0 bases, and 1 base lay outside the gene matches. Germline V gene data show CDR1 as SGHTA and CDR2 as FQGNSA. This CDR3 is 17 amino acids long. DNA of the CDR3: TGTGCCAGCAGCTTAGCCGGGACTAGCGGCTCCTACAATGAGCAGTTCTTC. It translates to CASSLAGTSGSYNEQFF.

This rearrangement joins TRBV5-4 to TRBJ2-1; maybe TRBD2 (6 bases). Between the trimmed V and J ends, which lost 1 base and 8 bases, there was a span of 10 bases. The CDR3 totals 13 residues. Germline V gene lookup returns CDR1 SGHNT and CDR2 YYREEE (reference sequence). This chain's CDR3 is CASSLSPGDEQFF. DNA for the CDR3: TGTGCCAGCAGCTTGAGCCCGGGGGATGAGCAGTTCTTC. The full variable domain, in which reference TRBV5-4 and TRBJ2-1 provide the parts outside the CDR3, is ETGVTQSPTHLIKTRGQQVTLRCSSQSGHNTVSWYQQALGQGPQFIFQYYREEENGRGNFPPRFSGLQFPNYSSELNVNALELDDSALYLCASSLSPGDEQFFGPGTRLTVL.

The count of this clone is one. The chain couples TRBV5-5 to TRBJ1-1; the D is unclear. CDR1 is SGHKS, CDR2 YYEKEE, per germline (reference sequence). The CDR3 totals 12 residues. The V gene lost 2 bases and the J gene lost 4 bases, with 6 bases spanning the gap. CDR3 in DNA: TGTGCCAGCAGCTTTACAATCACTGAAGCTTTCTTT. Its protein product is CASSFTITEAFF.

This chain links TRBV5-6 with TRBJ2-3; 7 bases fit TRBD1. The CDR3 consists of 16 residues. Per germline, CDR1 SGHDT and CDR2 YYEEEE. Unmatched junction bases numbered 10, after V lost 3 bases and J lost 3 bases. The CDR3 here is CASSWERGQGTDTQYF. The CDR3 nucleotides are TGTGCCAGCAGCTGGGAGAGGGGGCAAGGGACAGATACGCAGTATTTT. The full variable domain, with the rest looked up from reference TRBV5-6 and TRBJ2-3, is DAGVTQSPTHLIKTRGQQVTLRCSPKSGHDTVSWYQQALGQGPQFIFQYYEEEERQRGNFPDRFSGHQFPNYSSELNVNALLLGDSALYLCASSWERGQGTDTQYFGPGTRLTVL.

This sequence joins TRBV7-2 and TRBJ1-2; a weak D match, TRBD1 (5 bases). This CDR3 is built from 14 residues. The germline V gene encodes CDR1 SGHTA and CDR2 FQGNSA. Trimming left V 5 bases short and J 3 bases short, with 13 bases between. As DNA, the CDR3 is TGTGCCAGCAGCCCAACGGCGACAGACTATGGCTACACCTTC. As protein: CASSPTATDYGYTF.

The chain employs TRBV27 and TRBJ2-7, with D unclear. The V and J ends lost 4 bases and 5 bases respectively, with 24 bases between them. The CDR3 consists of 17 residues. CDR1 is MNHEY, CDR2 SMNVEV, per germline (reference sequence). Here the CDR3 reads CASSSRNRPSVRNEQYF. The CDR3 DNA reads as TGTGCCAGCAGTTCCCGGAACAGACCTTCGGTTAGGAACGAGCAGTACTTC.

This chain joins TRBV10-3 and TRBJ1-3; TRBD1 agrees at 7 bases. Germline lookup yields CDR1 ENHRY and CDR2 SYGVKD. Trimming cost V 0 bases and J 1 base; bases outside gene matches: 3. The CDR3 has 16 amino acids. CDR3 loop: CAISESGTASGNTIYF. In DNA, the CDR3 is TGTGCCATCAGTGAGTCCGGGACAGCGTCTGGAAACACCATATATTTT.

This sequence joins TRBV4-3 and TRBJ2-5; D remains unclear. From germline, CDR1 is LGHNA and CDR2 YSLEER. CDR3 size: 15 residues. The V end was cut by 0 bases, the J end by 1 base, with 9 bases between. CDR3 in amino acids: CASSQDARSQETQYF. The CDR3 DNA reads as TGCGCCAGCAGCCAAGATGCGCGTTCCCAAGAGACCCAGTACTTC.

The chain combines TRBV7-9 with TRBJ1-3; a weak D match, TRBD1 (6 bases). The CDR3 covers 12 residues. V lost 1 base, J lost 10 bases, and 8 bases lay in between. Germline V lookup: CDR1 SEHNR, CDR2 FQNEAQ (reference sequence). The CDR3: CASSLEGGTIYF. The CDR3 DNA sequence: TGTGCCAGCAGCTTAGAAGGGGGAACCATATATTTT.

The gene calls are TRBV2 and TRBJ2-3; 15 bases are shared with TRBD2. Trimming at V came to 5 bases and at J to 5 bases, leaving 11 bases not matched to a gene. The CDR3 runs to 18 residues. Germline values: CDR1 SNHLY, CDR2 FYNNEI. In nucleotides, the CDR3 is TGTGCCAGCAGTACCCCCCGGACTAGCGGGAGGGGGAGAGATACGCAGTATTTT. It is translated as CASSTPRTSGRGRDTQYF.

The chain links TRBV5-5 to TRBJ1-4, with 8 nucleotides matching TRBD1. The CDR3 is 15 residues long. Germline lookup yields CDR1 SGHKS and CDR2 YYEKEE (reference sequence). Germline trimming cut 1 base from V and 6 bases from J; bases unmatched to any gene: 5. In DNA form, the CDR3 reads TGTGCCAGCAGCTTGTTCAGGACAGGGTATGAAAAACTGTTTTTT. The encoded protein is CASSLFRTGYEKLFF.

CDR3 sequence (DNA): TGCGCCAGCAGCTTGGGCCCTGAAACCCTATCAGATACGCAGTATTTT. Translating gives CASSLGPETLSDTQYF. The chain carries TRBV5-1 and TRBJ2-3; D gene uncertain. CDR1 is SGHRS and CDR2 is YFSETQ in the germline V gene. The CDR3 runs 16 residues. Trimming took 0 bases from V and 4 from J, leaving 15 bases between them.

This sequence joins TRBV19 and TRBJ2-2; D is perhaps TRBD2 (6 bases). CDR3 size: 14 residues. V was clipped by 1 base and J by 5 bases, with 8 bases between them. Per germline, CDR1 LNHDA and CDR2 SQIVND (reference sequence). CDR3 nucleotide sequence: TGTGCCAGTAGTATAGGGGGAGGAACCGGGGAGCTGTTTTTT. Amino acid sequence: CASSIGGGTGELFF.

The chain carries TRBV28 and TRBJ1-2; D is uncertain. Per the germline V gene, CDR1 is MDHEN and CDR2 is SYDVKM. The CDR3 is made up of 13 amino acids. Trimming removed 8 bases at V and 0 bases at J, with 10 bases between. The CDR3 region has the DNA TGTGCCAGCGGAGAGAGGTCTAACTATGGCTACACCTTC. This codes for CASGERSNYGYTF.

The V call is TRBV9, the J call TRBJ1-1; TRBD1 matches 9 bases. The J segment lost 5 bases and the V segment lost 0 bases, leaving 11 bases of the junction unmatched. Germline V CDR1 and CDR2: SGDLS, YYNGEE. The CDR3 totals 17 residues. The CDR3 DNA follows: TGTGCCAGCAGCGTAGTACCGGGACAGGGTGGTTGGACTGAAGCTTTCTTT. Protein: CASSVVPGQGGWTEAFF. Based on the CDR3 plus reference TRBV9 and TRBJ1-1, the full variable domain is DSGVTQTPKHLITATGQRVTLRCSPRSGDLSVYWYQQSLDQGLQFLIQYYNGEERAKGNILERFSAQQFPDLHSELNLSSLELGDSALYFCASSVVPGQGGWTEAFFGQGTRLTVV.

The chain employs TRBV10-3 and TRBJ1-5; possibly TRBD1 for D (6 bases). CDR1 and CDR2 from the germline V gene are ENHRY and SYGVKD. Trimming shortened V by 5 bases and J by 8 bases, and 13 bases separated the two germline ends. CDR3 length: 13 residues. The CDR3 nucleotides read TGTGCCATCAGTACAGGGTGGGTAAAGCCCCAGCATTTT. This sequence encodes CAISTGWVKPQHF.

This rearrangement joins TRBV2 to TRBJ2-4; TRBD1 matches at 9 bases. V was pared by 10 bases and J by 2 bases, with 12 bases of the junction left unmatched. This CDR3 has 16 residues. Germline-derived CDR1 and CDR2 are SNHLY and FYNNEI. The CDR3 is CATALQGARTKNIQYF. In DNA, the CDR3 is TGTGCCACCGCCTTACAGGGGGCCAGAACCAAAAACATTCAGTACTTC.

The chain combines TRBV19 with TRBJ2-7; 7 nucleotides match TRBD1. Trimming cost V 5 bases and J 4 bases; bases outside gene matches: 11. The CDR3 loop spans 15 amino acids. The germline V gene has CDR1 LNHDA and CDR2 SQIVND (reference sequence). For the CDR3, the DNA is TGTGCCAGTAGTCCCTCCGCGGACAGGAATTACGAGCAGTACTTC. Translation: CASSPSADRNYEQYF. The full variable domain, completed using reference TRBV19 and TRBJ2-7, is DGGITQSPKYLFRKEGQNVTLSCEQNLNHDAMYWYRQDPGQGLRLIYYSQIVNDFQKGDIAEGYSVSREKKESFPLTVTSAQKNPTAFYLCASSPSADRNYEQYFGPGTRLTVT.